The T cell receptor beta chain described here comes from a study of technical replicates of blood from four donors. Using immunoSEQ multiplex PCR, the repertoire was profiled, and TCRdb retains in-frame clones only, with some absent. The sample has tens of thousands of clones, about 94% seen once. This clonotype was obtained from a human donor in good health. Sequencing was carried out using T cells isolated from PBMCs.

CDR3 sequence (DNA): TGCGCCAGCAGCCCCTGGGACAGGAAGAACACTGAAGCTTTCTTT. This sequence encodes CASSPWDRKNTEAFF. The V call is TRBV5-1, the J call TRBJ1-1, with TRBD1 matching 8 bases. The germline gives CDR1 SGHRS, CDR2 YFSETQ. The J segment lost 1 base and the V segment lost 4 bases, leaving 6 bases of the junction unmatched. The CDR3 spans 15 residues.